This section outlines one TCR beta chain sequence together with its context. The data belong to a study of blood T cell repertoires in COVID-19. Across the whole study: Samples representing acute and convalescent COVID-19 were sourced from the United States, Italy and Spain.

As originally analysed: Reference gene primer amplification yielded estimated nucleated cell counts. The data were produced by immunoSEQ multiplex PCR, yet TCRdb's version contains in-frame clones alone and is incomplete. V and J calls and clone size are given by that table; D and trimming were obtained from the DNA. The table shows 140,000 or so clones, with 70% to 85% occurring only once. Germline values: CDR1 SGHVS, CDR2 FQNEAQ. CDR3 length: 14 amino acids. V dropped 5 bases and J dropped 2; count of bases not matched to a gene: 3. The chain couples TRBV7-8 to TRBJ1-5, with 7 bases fitting TRBD1. The sequenced sample was peripheral blood. The receptor was derived from a woman of 80 years or more with acute or convalescent COVID-19. This CDR3 is CASSQGTGNQPQHF. CDR3 nucleotides: TGTGCCAGCAGCCAGGGGACAGGCAATCAGCCCCAGCATTTT.